This T cell receptor beta chain was identified in a study of T cells in Graves' hyperthyroidism and ophthalmopathy. Study results and limitations: In the blood, most expanded thyroid clonotypes above 0.001 appeared as well.

Only one count was recorded for this clonotype. Its antigen is currently unknown. TCR beta CDR3 sequences were amplified from RNA transcripts. An initial round of RT-PCR targeting the TCR CDR3 relied on the HTBI primer set. One entry per CDR3 protein, called by TCRdb with MiXCR from the multiplex PCR reads. The sample includes around 580,000 distinct CDR3 sequences, about 43% of them seen just once. The length of the CDR3 is 14 residues. After removal of 3 bases from V and 8 bases from J, the junction contained 7 bases not matched to a gene. Germline V CDR1 and CDR2: DFQATT, SNEGSKA (reference sequence). Investigators excluded patients with uncontrolled infection, other autoimmune disease, pregnancy or lactation. Clinical symptoms, serum thyroxine, TRAb, thyroid ultrasound and orbital computed tomography informed diagnoses.

The chain has TRBV20-1 and TRBJ1-4, with 9 bases matching TRBD1. Input material: peripheral blood or thyroid tissue (not recorded which). This TCR derives from a woman in her late teens or twenties with Graves' hyperthyroidism. DNA of the CDR3: TGCAGTGCTAGTCCCGGGACAGGGCGAGAAAAACTGTTTTTT. It is translated as CSASPGTGREKLFF.